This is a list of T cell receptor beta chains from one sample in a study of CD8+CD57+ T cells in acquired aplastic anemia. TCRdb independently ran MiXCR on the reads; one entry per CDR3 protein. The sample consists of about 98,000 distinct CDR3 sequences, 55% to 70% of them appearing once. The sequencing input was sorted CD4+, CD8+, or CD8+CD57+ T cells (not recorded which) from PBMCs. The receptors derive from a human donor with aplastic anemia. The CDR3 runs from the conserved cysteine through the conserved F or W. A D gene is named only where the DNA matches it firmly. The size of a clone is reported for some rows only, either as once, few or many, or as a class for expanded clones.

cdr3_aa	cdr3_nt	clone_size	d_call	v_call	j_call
CAISEIADTYEQYF	TGTGCCATCAGTGAGATCGCGGACACCTACGAGCAGTACTTC	NA	NA	TRBV10-3	TRBJ2-7
CASSSPGLRETQYF	TGTGCCAGCAGTTCACCGGGACTCCGGGAGACCCAGTACTTC	NA	NA	TRBV7-8	TRBJ2-5
CATSPRAGSYGYTF	TGTGCCACCAGCCCGAGGGCAGGGAGCTATGGCTACACCTTC	NA	NA	TRBV15	TRBJ1-2
CSARDLASPKETQYF	TGCAGTGCTAGAGATCTCGCCAGCCCAAAAGAGACCCAGTACTTC	NA	NA	TRBV20-1	TRBJ2-5
CASSSRGGGNEQFF	TGTGCCAGCAGCTCACGCGGGGGGGGCAATGAGCAGTTCTTC	NA	TRBD2	TRBV11-1	TRBJ2-1
CASSLNSAYEGYTF	TGTGCCAGCAGCTTAAACTCAGCGTATGAGGGCTACACCTTC	NA	NA	TRBV7-2	TRBJ1-2
CASSQQGEGEQYF	TGTGCCAGCAGCCAACAGGGGGAAGGGGAGCAGTACTTC	NA	TRBD1	TRBV7-2	TRBJ2-7
CAIKSRGGTETQYF	TGTGCCATCAAATCCCGGGGTGGTACAGAGACCCAGTACTTC	NA	NA	TRBV10-3	TRBJ2-5
CASSPGQRREQYF	TGTGCCAGCAGCCCAGGTCAAAGGCGCGAGCAGTACTTC	NA	NA	TRBV7-3	TRBJ2-7
CASSVGRIIAAPYNEQFF	TGTGCCAGCAGTGTAGGCCGGATAATAGCGGCTCCCTACAATGAGCAGTTCTTC	NA	NA	TRBV12-3/TRBV12-4	TRBJ2-1
CASTHDRVSNEKLFF	TGTGCCAGTACCCATGACAGGGTGTCTAATGAAAAACTGTTTTTT	NA	TRBD1	TRBV2	TRBJ1-4
CASSQEGTNSPLHF	TGTGCCAGCAGCCAAGAGGGGACAAATTCACCCCTCCACTTT	NA	NA	TRBV9	TRBJ1-6
CASSLGQQETQYF	TGTGCCAGCAGCTTAGGTCAGCAAGAGACCCAGTACTTC	few	NA	TRBV7-9	TRBJ2-5
CSVEWSSGNTIYF	TGCAGCGTTGAGTGGAGCTCTGGAAACACCATATATTTT	NA	NA	TRBV29-1	TRBJ1-3
CASSVGGSVYEQYF	TGTGCCAGTAGTGTTGGCGGGAGTGTCTACGAGCAGTACTTC	many	TRBD2	TRBV19	TRBJ2-7
CSARDARNTEAFF	TGCAGTGCTAGAGACGCACGGAACACTGAAGCTTTCTTT	NA	NA	TRBV20-1	TRBJ1-1
CASSLNSNQPQHF	TGTGCCAGCAGCCTAAATAGCAATCAGCCCCAGCATTTT	few	NA	TRBV9	TRBJ1-5
CASSSGTVGRQPQHF	TGTGCCAGTAGTAGCGGGACAGTCGGGCGACAGCCCCAGCATTTT	NA	TRBD1	TRBV19	TRBJ1-5
CATSGPNRGQGNTEAFF	TGTGCCACCAGTGGCCCAAATCGGGGACAGGGGAACACTGAAGCTTTCTTT	NA	TRBD1	TRBV24-1	TRBJ1-1
CSASAGQDYEQYF	TGCAGTGCTAGTGCCGGACAGGACTACGAGCAGTACTTC	NA	TRBD1	TRBV20-1	TRBJ2-7
CATSRETGGNEQYF	TGTGCCACCAGCAGAGAGACAGGGGGCAACGAGCAGTACTTC	few	TRBD1	TRBV15	TRBJ2-7
CASSVSQTYGYTF	TGTGCCAGCAGTGTATCGCAGACCTATGGCTACACCTTC	NA	NA	TRBV2	TRBJ1-2
CASSYSFGEQYF	TGTGCCAGCAGTTACAGCTTTGGGGAGCAGTACTTC	NA	NA	TRBV2	TRBJ2-7
CASSAYWTGASYEQYF	TGTGCCAGCAGCGCTTACTGGACAGGGGCATCCTACGAGCAGTACTTC	NA	TRBD1	TRBV11-2	TRBJ2-7
CASSLGTVMNTEAFF	TGTGCCAGCAGTCTGGGGACAGTCATGAACACTGAAGCTTTCTTT	NA	TRBD1	TRBV9	TRBJ1-1
CSVEYSRHNEQFF	TGCAGCGTTGAATACTCTAGGCACAATGAGCAGTTCTTC	NA	NA	TRBV29-1	TRBJ2-1
CASRWEGSGSYEQYF	TGTGCCAGCAGATGGGAGGGGAGCGGCTCCTACGAGCAGTACTTC	NA	TRBD2	TRBV12-3/TRBV12-4	TRBJ2-7
CSARDRPYNEQFF	TGCAGTGCTAGAGATAGGCCTTACAATGAGCAGTTCTTC	NA	NA	TRBV20-1	TRBJ2-1
CATERAGRAFF	TGTGCCACCGAGCGGGCTGGAAGGGCTTTCTTT	NA	NA	TRBV24-1	TRBJ1-1